Detailed here is one T cell receptor (beta chain). The antigen is unknown. V was pared by 6 bases and J by 2 bases, with 17 bases between. The CDR3 extends over 15 amino acids. CDR1 and CDR2 (germline): MNHEY, SVGEGT. This entry belongs to a study of identical twins. Study-level points and caveats: The degree of excess twin sharing was weaker in beta out-of-frame sequences. A cross-sectional statistical analysis, not follow-up of the same donors, supported the conclusions.

TCRdb redid the calling of the 5' RACE reads with MiXCR, one entry per CDR3 protein. The sample shows some 590,000 distinct CDR3 sequences, approximately 9.6% of them seen only once. The same data also contributed to another study, on yellow fever vaccine responses in identical twins.

This chain uses TRBV6-2 or TRBV6-3 with TRBJ2-7; a possible D gene is TRBD1 (7 bases). The clonotype was recovered from a woman aged 18 to 35 in good health. Sequencing was carried out using PBMCs. CDR3 coding DNA: TGTGCCAGCAGCCCTCGGGGGACAGAGCCCTACGAGCAGTACTTC. Encoded protein: CASSPRGTEPYEQYF.